What follows are 13 T cell receptor beta chains derived from one specimen sequenced in a study of blood T cell repertoires in COVID-19. Here immunoSEQ multiplex PCR was the method, and the copy in TCRdb shows in-frame clones only, minus some. The table lists about 48,000 clones, roughly 82% of them singletons. Material for sequencing was peripheral blood. These receptors were obtained from a man aged 35 to 55 with acute or convalescent COVID-19.

V and J are TRBV5-6 and TRBJ1-1, with D maybe TRBD1 (6 bases). There are 13 residues in the CDR3. Per germline, CDR1 SGHDT and CDR2 YYEEEE. V dropped 0 bases and J dropped 5 bases, with 8 bases sitting between them. The CDR3 DNA is TGTGCCAGCAGCTTGGGGGGGCGGACTGAAGCTTTCTTT. Protein product: CASSLGGRTEAFF. The full variable domain, in which reference TRBV5-6 and TRBJ1-1 provide the parts outside the CDR3, is DAGVTQSPTHLIKTRGQQVTLRCSPKSGHDTVSWYQQALGQGPQFIFQYYEEEERQRGNFPDRFSGHQFPNYSSELNVNALLLGDSALYLCASSLGGRTEAFFGQGTRLTVV.

The chain links TRBV5-1 to TRBJ1-4; D perhaps matches TRBD1 (5 bases). Between the trimmed V and J ends, which lost 2 bases and 0 bases, there was a span of 17 bases. CDR1 and CDR2 (germline): SGHRS, YFSETQ. The CDR3 runs 18 residues. As DNA, the CDR3 is TGCGCCAGCAGCTTCGGGGGGTGGTACGGTGCAACTAATGAAAAACTGTTTTTT. It encodes CASSFGGWYGATNEKLFF.

The gene calls are TRBV28 and TRBJ1-2; 12 nucleotides agree with TRBD1. Per the germline V gene, CDR1 is MDHEN and CDR2 is SYDVKM. The CDR3 has 16 residues. J was trimmed by 10 bases and V by 1 base; bases with no gene match: 10. Here the CDR3 reads CASSLSYGTGGQYYTF. CDR3 sequence (DNA): TGTGCCAGCAGTTTATCCTATGGGACAGGGGGCCAGTACTACACCTTC.

This clone is deemed medium-sized. This chain connects TRBV6-5 to TRBJ1-6, with D unresolved. Germline V gene lookup returns CDR1 MNHEY and CDR2 SVGAGI. The CDR3 is made up of 13 amino acids. The V and J ends lost 0 bases and 9 bases respectively, with 6 bases between them. For the CDR3, the DNA is TGTGCCAGCAGTTACTCGAGCCCTTCACCCCTCCACTTT. It codes for CASSYSSPSPLHF.

The genes are TRBV6-5 and TRBJ1-1; a weak D match, TRBD1 (6 bases). Trimming shortened V by 1 base and J by 5 bases, and 11 bases separated the two germline ends. The germline CDR1 and CDR2 sequences are MNHEY and SVGAGI. The CDR3 is 14 amino acids. This CDR3 is CASSYWGRGTEAFF. The CDR3, as DNA: TGTGCCAGCAGTTACTGGGGGCGGGGGACTGAAGCTTTCTTT.

V gene TRBV19 combines with J gene TRBJ2-7, with D possibly TRBD1 on 6 matching bases. V was trimmed by 4 bases and J by 3 bases, leaving 10 bases between them. In germline, CDR1 is LNHDA, CDR2 SQIVND (reference sequence). This CDR3 region has 13 residues. The CDR3 DNA sequence: TGTGCCAGTAGTAGACAGGATGGCTACGAGCAGTACTTC. Its translation: CASSRQDGYEQYF.

The V call is TRBV6-6, the J call TRBJ1-2; 9 bases fit TRBD1. Trimming at V came to 4 bases and at J to 3 bases, leaving 3 bases not matched to a gene. The CDR3 covers 14 residues. CDR1 is MNHNY, CDR2 SVGAGI, per germline (reference sequence). The CDR3 protein is CASSSRTGDYGYTF. The CDR3 coding sequence is TGTGCCAGCAGTTCTCGGACAGGGGACTATGGCTACACCTTC.

The sample holds one count of this clone. The genes are TRBV3-1 (or the pseudogene TRBV3-2) and TRBJ1-6; D unresolved. Germline V gene sequence: CDR1 LGHDT, CDR2 YNNKEL (reference sequence). This CDR3 spans 15 amino acids. V lost 0 bases and J lost 6, with 9 bases in between. CDR3 in DNA: TGTGCCAGCAGCCAAGAAAGTGTAGCTAATTCACCCCTCCACTTT. Residues: CASSQESVANSPLHF.

The rearrangement joins TRBV2 to TRBJ1-3; 7 nucleotides align to TRBD1. Germline values: CDR1 SNHLY, CDR2 FYNNEI. The trim removed 6 bases at V and 2 bases at J, leaving 4 bases unmatched. The CDR3 length is 14 residues. The CDR3 is CASRGGTAGNTIYF. Written as DNA, the CDR3 is TGTGCCAGCAGAGGCGGGACAGCTGGAAACACCATATATTTT.

The chain recombines TRBV27 with TRBJ2-2; D is perhaps TRBD1 (5 bases). The germline V gene encodes CDR1 MNHEY and CDR2 SMNVEV (reference sequence). The CDR3 has 15 amino acids. V lost 8 bases and J lost 2, with 15 bases in between. CDR3 bases: TGTGCCAGCGGACCTTCCAGGGTTAACACCGGGGAGCTGTTTTTT. Encoded protein: CASGPSRVNTGELFF.

The chain carries TRBV29-1 and TRBJ2-5; no clear D. The CDR3 has 10 residues. CDR1 is SQVTM and CDR2 is ANQGSEA in the germline V gene. The V end was cut by 5 bases, the J end by 5 bases, with 6 bases between. The CDR3 region is CSVSRETQYF. CDR3 sequence (DNA): TGCAGCGTTTCTAGGGAGACCCAGTACTTC.

The V and J genes are TRBV30 and TRBJ1-5; TRBD1 is a possible D gene (5 bases). The V end lost 0 bases, the J end lost 2 bases, and 11 bases lay between the germline ends. There are 15 residues in the CDR3. Germline V gene lookup returns CDR1 GTSNPN and CDR2 SVGIG (reference sequence). The CDR3 nucleotides are TGTGCCTGGAGTGTGGGGGGTTCGGGCAATCAGCCCCAGCATTTT. It encodes CAWSVGGSGNQPQHF. Supplemented by reference TRBV30 and TRBJ1-5, the full variable domain reads SQTIHQWPATLVQPVGSPLSLECTVEGTSNPNLYWYRQAAGRGLQLLFYSVGIGQISSEVPQNLSASRPQDRQFILSSKKLLLSDSGFYLCAWSVGGSGNQPQHFGDGTRLSIL.

This chain connects TRBV29-1 to TRBJ2-7; 7 bases fit TRBD1. V shed 4 bases, J shed 0 bases, and the junction held 6 bases outside the gene matches. This CDR3 contains 14 residues. Germline V gene sequence: CDR1 SQVTM, CDR2 ANQGSEA. The CDR3 here is CSVVVTGSSYEQYF. CDR3 nucleotides: TGCAGCGTTGTTGTGACAGGGTCCTCCTACGAGCAGTACTTC.